The rows below give T cell receptor beta chains drawn from one sample of a study of blood T cell repertoires in COVID-19. Measured with immunoSEQ multiplex PCR; TCRdb has only the in-frame clones, and not every one. The repertoire holds about 16,000 clones, with over 75% as singletons. The specimen sequenced was peripheral blood. The receptors here all came from a human donor with active COVID-19. The donor label of this sample is uncertain. Each CDR3 is given with its conserved first and last residue. D genes are given only for firm matches. The listing skips clone size in some rows; elsewhere it reads once, few, many or a size class.

V gene: TRBV2; J gene: TRBJ1-2; D gene: -; clone size: -; CDR3 protein: CASGGGYGYTF; CDR3 DNA: TGTGCCAGCGGGGGGGGCTATGGCTACACCTTC
V gene: TRBV19; J gene: TRBJ1-3; D gene: -; clone size: few; CDR3 protein: CASMRFFVGNTIYF; CDR3 DNA: TGTGCCAGTATGAGGTTTTTCGTTGGAAACACCATATATTTT
V gene: TRBV3-1/TRBV3-2; J gene: TRBJ2-5; D gene: -; clone size: -; CDR3 protein: CASSPEPTARRYDQYF; CDR3 DNA: TGTGCCAGCAGCCCCGAACCCACGGCTCGGCGGTACGACCAGTACTTC
V gene: TRBV7-2; J gene: TRBJ1-3; D gene: -; clone size: -; CDR3 protein: CASSLVGPFSGNTIYF; CDR3 DNA: TGTGCCAGCAGCTTAGTTGGGCCGTTCTCTGGAAACACCATATATTTT
V gene: TRBV7-9; J gene: TRBJ2-1; D gene: TRBD2; clone size: large; CDR3 protein: CASSFRSSGGTRYNEQFF; CDR3 DNA: TGTGCCAGCAGCTTCCGGTCTAGCGGGGGGACCCGTTACAATGAGCAGTTCTTC
V gene: TRBV27; J gene: TRBJ2-5; D gene: -; clone size: -; CDR3 protein: CASTERGGVQETQYF; CDR3 DNA: TGTGCCAGCACCGAAAGAGGGGGGGTACAAGAGACCCAGTACTTC
V gene: TRBV10-3; J gene: TRBJ1-1; D gene: -; clone size: -; CDR3 protein: CAISGSVEDTEAFF; CDR3 DNA: TGTGCCATCAGTGGGTCTGTGGAGGACACTGAAGCTTTCTTT
V gene: TRBV19; J gene: TRBJ2-7; D gene: -; clone size: -; CDR3 protein: CAISAGAAYEQYF; CDR3 DNA: TGTGCCATTTCTGCGGGGGCGGCCTACGAGCAGTACTTC
V gene: TRBV6-5; J gene: TRBJ1-2; D gene: TRBD1; clone size: -; CDR3 protein: CASSLGRDRDYGYTF; CDR3 DNA: TGTGCCAGCAGTTTAGGCCGGGACAGGGACTATGGCTACACCTTC
V gene: TRBV19; J gene: TRBJ2-1; D gene: TRBD2; clone size: -; CDR3 protein: CASSIELAGGNNEQFF; CDR3 DNA: TGTGCCAGTAGTATAGAACTAGCGGGGGGCAACAATGAGCAGTTCTTC
V gene: TRBV5-6; J gene: TRBJ1-1; D gene: TRBD1; clone size: -; CDR3 protein: CASSLGQWTGGLEAFF; CDR3 DNA: TGTGCCAGCAGCTTGGGACAATGGACAGGGGGTCTTGAAGCTTTCTTT
V gene: TRBV10-3; J gene: TRBJ2-7; D gene: -; clone size: -; CDR3 protein: CAISELGGAYEQYF; CDR3 DNA: TGTGCCATCAGTGAGCTGGGGGGAGCCTACGAGCAGTACTTC
V gene: TRBV7-2; J gene: TRBJ1-3; D gene: -; clone size: -; CDR3 protein: CASSGADTIYF; CDR3 DNA: TGTGCCAGCAGCGGGGCGGACACCATATATTTT
V gene: TRBV12-1; J gene: TRBJ2-2; D gene: -; clone size: once; CDR3 protein: CASNRYEVGTSGWNTGELFF; CDR3 DNA: TGTGCCAGCAATCGGTATGAGGTAGGGACTAGCGGGTGGAACACCGGGGAGCTGTTTTTT
V gene: TRBV7-2; J gene: TRBJ2-5; D gene: -; clone size: few; CDR3 protein: CASSLGGLWGNHQETQYF; CDR3 DNA: TGTGCCAGCAGCTTAGGGGGGCTCTGGGGAAACCACCAAGAGACCCAGTACTTC
V gene: TRBV4-2; J gene: TRBJ1-2; D gene: -; clone size: -; CDR3 protein: CASSQGGDDGYTF; CDR3 DNA: TGTGCCAGCAGCCAAGGGGGAGATGATGGCTACACCTTC
V gene: TRBV4-2; J gene: TRBJ2-2; D gene: -; clone size: -; CDR3 protein: CASQFTGGGTGELFF; CDR3 DNA: TGTGCCAGCCAATTTACGGGGGGCGGGACCGGGGAGCTGTTTTTT
V gene: TRBV12-5; J gene: TRBJ1-1; D gene: -; clone size: few; CDR3 protein: CASGLRVSLSAGRMNTEAFF; CDR3 DNA: TGTGCTAGTGGTTTGCGGGTGTCCTTGTCGGCCGGCAGAATGAACACTGAAGCTTTCTTT
V gene: TRBV18; J gene: TRBJ1-1; D gene: -; clone size: -; CDR3 protein: CASLSTEYTEAFF; CDR3 DNA: TGTGCCAGCTTATCGACGGAGTACACTGAAGCTTTCTTT
V gene: TRBV12-3/TRBV12-4; J gene: TRBJ2-7; D gene: -; clone size: medium-sized; CDR3 protein: CASSPGVLLEQYF; CDR3 DNA: TGTGCCAGCAGTCCGGGTGTCTTACTCGAGCAGTACTTC
V gene: TRBV19; J gene: TRBJ1-2; D gene: TRBD1; clone size: -; CDR3 protein: CASSITGERNGYTF; CDR3 DNA: TGTGCCAGTAGTATTACAGGGGAAAGGAATGGCTACACCTTC
V gene: TRBV6-5; J gene: TRBJ1-1; D gene: -; clone size: once; CDR3 protein: CASRLQENTEAFF; CDR3 DNA: TGTGCCAGCAGACTACAGGAGAACACTGAAGCTTTCTTT
V gene: TRBV11-2; J gene: TRBJ2-1; D gene: TRBD2; clone size: -; CDR3 protein: CASSLVGTSHNEQFF; CDR3 DNA: TGTGCCAGCAGCTTAGTAGGGACTAGCCACAATGAGCAGTTCTTC
V gene: TRBV6-1; J gene: TRBJ1-1; D gene: -; clone size: -; CDR3 protein: CASSEGQDGGGVTEAFF; CDR3 DNA: TGTGCCAGCAGTGAAGGCCAAGATGGGGGAGGCGTTACTGAAGCTTTCTTT
V gene: TRBV27; J gene: TRBJ2-7; D gene: TRBD1; clone size: once; CDR3 protein: CASSQDRALEQYF; CDR3 DNA: TGTGCCAGCAGTCAGGACAGGGCCCTCGAGCAGTACTTC
V gene: TRBV3-1/TRBV3-2; J gene: TRBJ2-3; D gene: -; clone size: -; CDR3 protein: CASSQVTDTQYF; CDR3 DNA: TGTGCCAGCAGCCAAGTAACAGATACGCAGTATTTT
V gene: TRBV4-2; J gene: TRBJ2-7; D gene: TRBD1; clone size: few; CDR3 protein: CASSQGQGTYEQYF; CDR3 DNA: TGTGCCAGCAGCCAAGGACAGGGGACCTACGAGCAGTACTTC
V gene: TRBV6-6; J gene: TRBJ1-5; D gene: TRBD1; clone size: -; CDR3 protein: CASSQARGYNQPQHF; CDR3 DNA: TGTGCCAGCAGCCAGGCCAGGGGGTACAATCAGCCCCAGCATTTT
V gene: TRBV18; J gene: TRBJ2-7; D gene: TRBD1; clone size: -; CDR3 protein: CASSPDRGSSYEQYF; CDR3 DNA: TGTGCCAGCTCACCGGACAGGGGGTCCTCCTACGAGCAGTACTTC
V gene: TRBV5-5; J gene: TRBJ2-2; D gene: TRBD1; clone size: -; CDR3 protein: CASSLDLQGAFSGELFF; CDR3 DNA: TGTGCCAGCAGCTTGGACCTCCAGGGGGCCTTCTCCGGGGAGCTGTTTTTT
V gene: TRBV4-1; J gene: TRBJ1-2; D gene: -; clone size: -; CDR3 protein: CASSQDSGVDYGYTF; CDR3 DNA: TGCGCCAGCAGCCAAGATAGCGGGGTGGACTATGGCTACACCTTC
V gene: TRBV15; J gene: TRBJ1-6; D gene: -; clone size: -; CDR3 protein: CATSTPARSPLHF; CDR3 DNA: TGTGCCACCAGCACCCCCGCGAGATCACCCCTCCACTTT
V gene: TRBV19; J gene: TRBJ1-1; D gene: TRBD1; clone size: medium-sized; CDR3 protein: CASSVQGANTEAFF; CDR3 DNA: TGTGCCAGTAGTGTACAGGGGGCGAACACTGAAGCTTTCTTT
V gene: TRBV5-1; J gene: TRBJ1-4; D gene: -; clone size: -; CDR3 protein: CASRLQGNEKLFF; CDR3 DNA: TGCGCCAGCAGATTACAGGGTAATGAAAAACTGTTTTTT
V gene: TRBV6-1; J gene: TRBJ1-2; D gene: TRBD1; clone size: -; CDR3 protein: CASSEKGQGTNYGYTF; CDR3 DNA: TGTGCCAGCAGTGAAAAGGGACAGGGGACCAACTATGGCTACACCTTC
V gene: TRBV6-6; J gene: TRBJ1-2; D gene: TRBD1; clone size: few; CDR3 protein: CASSYKGANGYTF; CDR3 DNA: TGTGCCAGCAGTTACAAGGGGGCGAATGGCTACACCTTC
V gene: TRBV2; J gene: TRBJ1-4; D gene: -; clone size: few; CDR3 protein: CASSEDRVTEKLFF; CDR3 DNA: TGTGCCAGCAGTGAAGACAGGGTGACGGAAAAACTGTTTTTT
V gene: TRBV19; J gene: TRBJ2-7; D gene: TRBD1; clone size: -; CDR3 protein: CATTATGGIYEQYF; CDR3 DNA: TGTGCCACCACCGCGACAGGGGGAATCTACGAGCAGTACTTC
V gene: TRBV7-2; J gene: TRBJ2-5; D gene: -; clone size: -; CDR3 protein: CASSLIRSQETQYF; CDR3 DNA: TGTGCCAGCAGCTTAATCCGGTCACAAGAGACCCAGTACTTC
V gene: TRBV4-2; J gene: TRBJ2-1; D gene: TRBD2; clone size: -; CDR3 protein: CASSQDGTSGYNEQFF; CDR3 DNA: TGTGCCAGCAGCCAAGACGGGACTAGCGGCTACAATGAGCAGTTCTTC
V gene: TRBV28; J gene: TRBJ1-6; D gene: -; clone size: -; CDR3 protein: CASSLYQGNSPLHF; CDR3 DNA: TGTGCCAGCAGTTTATACCAGGGTAATTCACCCCTCCACTTT
V gene: TRBV7-3; J gene: TRBJ1-1; D gene: -; clone size: -; CDR3 protein: CASSQSGVNTEAFF; CDR3 DNA: TGTGCCAGCAGCCAGAGCGGGGTGAACACTGAAGCTTTCTTT
V gene: TRBV19; J gene: TRBJ2-3; D gene: TRBD1; clone size: few; CDR3 protein: CAAPTGSRLVDTQYF; CDR3 DNA: TGTGCAGCCCCGACAGGGTCCAGGTTGGTCGATACGCAGTATTTT
V gene: TRBV18; J gene: TRBJ1-3; D gene: TRBD1; clone size: once; CDR3 protein: CASSPPTGAGNTIYF; CDR3 DNA: TGTGCCAGCTCACCCCCGACAGGGGCTGGAAACACCATATATTTT
V gene: TRBV2; J gene: TRBJ2-7; D gene: TRBD1; clone size: -; CDR3 protein: CASTPPQGAGEQYF; CDR3 DNA: TGTGCCTCCACTCCACCCCAGGGGGCTGGAGAGCAGTACTTC